This T cell receptor (beta chain) stems from a study of early T cells in non-severe SARS-CoV-2 infection. TCRdb redid the calling of the 5' RACE reads with MiXCR, one entry per CDR3 protein. Altogether some 49,000 distinct CDR3 sequences are present, 10% to 15% being singletons, with the ten largest covering roughly a tenth. This clonotype has at least ten counts. Trimming removed 5 bases from V and 4 bases from J; junction bases left unmatched: 3. CDR3 size: 14 residues. Germline V gene lookup returns CDR1 SGHTA and CDR2 FQGNSA. The V and J genes are TRBV7-2 and TRBJ2-1, with 9 bases that match TRBD2. What was sequenced was whole blood. The clonotype was recovered from an adult who was a healthcare worker with PCR-confirmed SARS-CoV-2 infection or an uninfected control (not recorded which). The CDR3 reads CASSLLAGYNEQFF. The DNA for the CDR3 is TGTGCCAGCAGCCTCCTAGCGGGGTACAATGAGCAGTTCTTC.